The rows below give T cell receptor beta chains drawn from one sample of a study of metastatic and nonmetastatic thyroid tumors. TCRdb reprocessed the PCR reads using MiXCR. The sample yields some 84,000 clones, about 9.1% seen once. Sample: blood. These TCRs come from a female donor with papillary thyroid cancer or a benign thyroid nodule (not recorded which). Some clones in this sample may be carry-over from other donors' samples. Each CDR3 is given with its conserved first and last residue. D genes are given only for firm matches. Expanded clones get a size class; other rows say once, few or many, or leave the size out.

cdr3_aa,cdr3_nt,v_call,d_call,cdr3_length,clone_size,j_call
CASTPTGGNQPQHF,TGTGCCAGCACCCCGACAGGGGGCAATCAGCCCCAGCATTTT,TRBV28,TRBD1,14,-,TRBJ1-5
CASSYIVDEQYF,TGTGCCAGCAGCTACATCGTAGACGAGCAGTACTTC,TRBV7-2,-,12,many,TRBJ2-7
CASSLRTNGYTF,TGTGCCAGCTCACTTCGGACTAACGGCTACACCTTC,TRBV18,-,12,-,TRBJ1-2
CSAGGGTSSYEQYF,TGCAGTGCAGGAGGGGGGACAAGCTCCTACGAGCAGTACTTC,TRBV20-1,-,14,many,TRBJ2-7
CASSRIEGDHYGYTF,TGTGCCAGTAGCCGTATTGAGGGGGATCACTATGGCTACACCTTC,TRBV19,-,15,many,TRBJ1-2
CASSPPTSNQPQHF,TGTGCCAGCAGCCCACCAACTAGCAATCAGCCCCAGCATTTT,TRBV7-9,-,14,many,TRBJ1-5
CASSAPGLALGRELFF,TGCGCCAGCAGCGCCCCGGGACTAGCGTTAGGGCGGGAGCTGTTTTTT,TRBV5-1,TRBD2,16,many,TRBJ2-2
CASSLGQHNQPQHF,TGTGCCAGCAGCTTGGGACAGCACAATCAGCCCCAGCATTTT,TRBV5-8,-,14,many,TRBJ1-5
CASRTPDRTNSPLHF,TGCGCCAGCAGGACCCCGGACAGGACGAATTCACCCCTCCACTTT,TRBV10-2,TRBD1,15,-,TRBJ1-6
CASSLRAAGRGYTF,TGTGCCAGCAGTTTGAGGGCGGCAGGGCGAGGCTACACCTTC,TRBV28,-,14,many,TRBJ1-2
CASSPDRLKDTGELFF,TGTGCCAGCAGTCCCGACCGTCTCAAGGACACCGGGGAGCTGTTTTTT,TRBV6-1,-,16,many,TRBJ2-2
CASSLEGESGYTF,TGCGCCAGCAGCTTGGAAGGGGAGAGTGGCTACACCTTC,TRBV5-1,-,13,many,TRBJ1-2
CASSAMFLGGGYTF,TGTGCCAGCAGCGCGATGTTTCTTGGGGGTGGCTACACCTTC,TRBV9,-,14,-,TRBJ1-2
CASSGTSSHEQYF,TGTGCCAGTAGTGGAACTAGTTCCCACGAGCAGTACTTC,TRBV19,-,13,few,TRBJ2-7
CASSLVPASYEQYF,TGCGCCAGCAGCTTGGTCCCGGCCTCCTACGAGCAGTACTTC,TRBV5-1,-,14,many,TRBJ2-7
CASSLGQGFYNSPLHF,TGTGCCAGCAGCTTAGGGCAGGGGTTCTATAATTCACCCCTCCACTTT,TRBV7-9,-,16,many,TRBJ1-6
CASSLNTGVRYEQYF,TGCGCCAGCAGCTTGAATACAGGGGTAAGGTACGAGCAGTACTTC,TRBV5-1,TRBD1,15,many,TRBJ2-7
CAWSVPSGGLETQYF,TGTGCCTGGAGTGTCCCGTCAGGGGGCCTTGAGACCCAGTACTTC,TRBV30,TRBD1,15,-,TRBJ2-5